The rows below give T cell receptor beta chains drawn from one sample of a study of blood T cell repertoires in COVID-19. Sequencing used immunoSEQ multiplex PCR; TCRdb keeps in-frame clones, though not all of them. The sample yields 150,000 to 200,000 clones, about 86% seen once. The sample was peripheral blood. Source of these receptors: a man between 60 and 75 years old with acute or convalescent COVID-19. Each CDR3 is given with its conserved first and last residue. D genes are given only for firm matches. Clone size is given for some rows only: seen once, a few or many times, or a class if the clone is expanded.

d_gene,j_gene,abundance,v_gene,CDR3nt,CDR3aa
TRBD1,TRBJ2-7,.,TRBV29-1,TGCAGCGGATCCGACAGGGAGTATCCTGTTTACGAGCAGTACTTC,CSGSDREYPVYEQYF
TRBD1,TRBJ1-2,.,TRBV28,TGTGCCAGCAGTTTATGGACAGGGGACTATGGCTACACCTTC,CASSLWTGDYGYTF
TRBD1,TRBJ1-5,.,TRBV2,TGTGCCAGCAGGGAACAGGGGGCGCTAAGCAATCAGCCCCAGCATTTT,CASREQGALSNQPQHF
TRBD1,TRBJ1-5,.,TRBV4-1,TGCGCCAGCAGCAAAGGTGGCAGACAGGGGGATCAGCCCCAGCATTTT,CASSKGGRQGDQPQHF
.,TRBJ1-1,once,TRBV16,TGTGCCAGCAGCCGGTCAGGTACTGAAGCTTTCTTT,CASSRSGTEAFF
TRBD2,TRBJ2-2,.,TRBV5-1,TGCGCCAGCAGCTTGATGGGACTAGCGGGCACCGGGGAGCTGTTTTTT,CASSLMGLAGTGELFF
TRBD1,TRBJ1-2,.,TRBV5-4,TGTGCCAGCAGCTGGAAGGGGGCTGGGGGCTATGGCTACACCTTC,CASSWKGAGGYGYTF
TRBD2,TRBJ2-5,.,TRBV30,TGTGCCTCTGGGGCCAGCGGGAGAAGGTTGGAGACCCAGTACTTC,CASGASGRRLETQYF
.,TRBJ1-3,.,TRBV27,TGTGCCAGCAGTCCCCAGGGGAGGGGTGGAAACACCATATATTTT,CASSPQGRGGNTIYF
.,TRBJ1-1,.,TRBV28,TGTGCCAGCAACTACGTAAACACTGAAGCTTTCTTT,CASNYVNTEAFF
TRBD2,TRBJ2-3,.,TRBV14,TGTGCCAGCAGCCAGGCTAGCGGGAGAGATACGCAGTATTTT,CASSQASGRDTQYF
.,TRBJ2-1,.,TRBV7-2,TGTGCCAGCAGCTTAGCTTGGGGGGACAGTCGCAATGAGCAGTTCTTC,CASSLAWGDSRNEQFF
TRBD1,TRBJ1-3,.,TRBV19,TGTGCCAGTAGTCCGTGGGACAGGGACACCATATATTTT,CASSPWDRDTIYF
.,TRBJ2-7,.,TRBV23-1,TGCGCCAGCAGTCAATCGGCGAGGGTAGCCTACGAGCAGTACTTC,CASSQSARVAYEQYF
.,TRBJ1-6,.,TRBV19,TGTGCCAGTAGTATCGGACAGACAGATAATTCACCCCTCCACTTT,CASSIGQTDNSPLHF
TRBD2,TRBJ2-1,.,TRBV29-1,TGCAGCGTAGCCAACCGGGACTATTACAATGAGCAGTTCTTC,CSVANRDYYNEQFF
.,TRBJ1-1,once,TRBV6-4,TGTGCCGCCCCTACCGGGGTTGGGGACACTGAAGCTTTCTTT,CAAPTGVGDTEAFF
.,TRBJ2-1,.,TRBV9,TGTGCCAGCAGCGTAGGACTAGGCCCCGTATCGGAGCAGTTCTTC,CASSVGLGPVSEQFF
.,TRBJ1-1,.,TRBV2,TGTGCCAGCAGTGAAAACCCGGGGAAGAACACTGAAGCTTTCTTT,CASSENPGKNTEAFF
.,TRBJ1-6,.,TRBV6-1,TGTGCCAGCAGGTCCGGGGGGGGTTCACCCCTCCACTTT,CASRSGGGSPLHF
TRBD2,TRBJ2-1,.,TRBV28,TGTGCCAGCAGCACCCCACAAAGTCGGGAGGTCAATGAGCAGTTCTTC,CASSTPQSREVNEQFF
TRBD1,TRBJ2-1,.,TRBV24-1,TGTGCCACCAGTGGGCAGGGGGTGGACAATGAGCAGTTCTTC,CATSGQGVDNEQFF
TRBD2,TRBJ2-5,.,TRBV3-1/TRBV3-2,TGTGCCAGCAGCCAGGCTAGCGGTAAAGAGACCCAGTACTTC,CASSQASGKETQYF
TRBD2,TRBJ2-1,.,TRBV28,TGTGCCAGCAGCTCACCGGGACTAGCGGGGCCCAAGGGCTACAATGAGCAGTTCTTC,CASSSPGLAGPKGYNEQFF
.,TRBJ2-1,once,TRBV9,TGTGCCAGCAGCGTAGCCGGTAGCGGAGACTACAATGAGCAGTTCTTC,CASSVAGSGDYNEQFF
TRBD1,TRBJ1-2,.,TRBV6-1,TGTGCCAGCAGTGAAGTGGGGACAGGGGAGGGCTATGGCTACACCTTC,CASSEVGTGEGYGYTF
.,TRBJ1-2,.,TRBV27,TGTGCCAGCAGTTCTGTGTTGGGGGGGTACACCTTC,CASSSVLGGYTF
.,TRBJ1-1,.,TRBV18,TGTGCCAGCTCACCCGGGGGATATAAAACAACTGAAGCTTTCTTT,CASSPGGYKTTEAFF
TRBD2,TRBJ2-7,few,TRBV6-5,TGTGCCAGCAGACCCGGGACTAGTACCTACGAGCAGTACTTC,CASRPGTSTYEQYF
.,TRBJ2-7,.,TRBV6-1,TGTGCCAGCAGTGAAGAGTGGAGGGACGAGCAGTACTTC,CASSEEWRDEQYF
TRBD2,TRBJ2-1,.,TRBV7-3,TGTGCCAGCAGCCCGTTAGCGGGAGTGGAGCAGTTCTTC,CASSPLAGVEQFF
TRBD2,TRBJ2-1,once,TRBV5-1,TGCGCCAGCAGCCTGACTAGCGGGGCATACAATGAGCAGTTCTTC,CASSLTSGAYNEQFF
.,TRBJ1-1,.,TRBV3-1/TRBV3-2,TGTGCCAGCAGCCGGATTCCAGGCACTGAAGCTTTCTTT,CASSRIPGTEAFF
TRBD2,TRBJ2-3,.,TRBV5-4,TGTGCCAGCAGCTCTAGAGCGGGATCGTCAGATACGCAGTATTTT,CASSSRAGSSDTQYF
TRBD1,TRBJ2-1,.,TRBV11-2,TGTGCCGACGGACAGGATGTAAATGAGCAGTTCTTC,CADGQDVNEQFF
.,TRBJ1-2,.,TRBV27,TGTGCCAGCAGTCCGGGTTTTTTCCTCGGCGGAGGCTACACCTTC,CASSPGFFLGGGYTF
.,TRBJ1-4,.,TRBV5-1,TGCGCCAGCAGCGGAAGGGGGTCAACTAATGAAAAACTGTTTTTT,CASSGRGSTNEKLFF
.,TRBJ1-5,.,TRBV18,TGTGCCAGCTCACGCCGGGGTACCGATCAGCCCCAGCATTTT,CASSRRGTDQPQHF
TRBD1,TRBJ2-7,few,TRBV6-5,TGTGCCAGCAGTAGGACAGGGACAAGCTACGAGCAGTACTTC,CASSRTGTSYEQYF
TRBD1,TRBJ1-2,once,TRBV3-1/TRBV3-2,TGTGCCACCTCTACAGGGGTGGGCTATGGCTACACCTTC,CATSTGVGYGYTF
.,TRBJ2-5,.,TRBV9,TGTGCCAGCAGTCGGGACAACGAAGAGACCCAGTACTTC,CASSRDNEETQYF
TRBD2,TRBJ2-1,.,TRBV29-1,TGCAGCGTTGTGGGGGGACTAGCGAACTACAATGAGCAGTTCTTC,CSVVGGLANYNEQFF
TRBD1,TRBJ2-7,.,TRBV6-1,TGTGCCAGCAGTGAAGCCAGGGACAGCACCTACGAGCAGTACTTC,CASSEARDSTYEQYF
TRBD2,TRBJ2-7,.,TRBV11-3,TGTGCCAGCAGCTTAGATAGCGGGAGCTCCTACGAGCAGTACTTC,CASSLDSGSSYEQYF
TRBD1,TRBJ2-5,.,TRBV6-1,TGTGCCAGCAGTGGCCCGGACAGGGGGCGCCAAGAGACCCAGTACTTC,CASSGPDRGRQETQYF
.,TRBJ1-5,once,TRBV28,TGTGCCAGCAGTCCAGGGGATTATAGCAATCAGCCCCAGCATTTT,CASSPGDYSNQPQHF
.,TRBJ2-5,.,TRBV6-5,TGTGCCAGCAGTTACTCCGGACTTCAAGAGACCCAGTACTTC,CASSYSGLQETQYF
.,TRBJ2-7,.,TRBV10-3,TGTGCCATCAGTGCCAACACTATGGAGCAGTACTTC,CAISANTMEQYF
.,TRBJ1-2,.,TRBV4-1,TGCGCCAGCAGCCAAGATTCTTCCCGACAGTCGTTTAGTGGCTACACCTTC,CASSQDSSRQSFSGYTF
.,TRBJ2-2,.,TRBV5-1,TGCGCCAGCAGCTTGGCACCAGGGATGGCCGGGGAGCTGTTTTTT,CASSLAPGMAGELFF
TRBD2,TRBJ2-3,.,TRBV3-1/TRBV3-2,TGTGCCAGCGGATTTCTAGCGGGTCGCACAGATACGCAGTATTTT,CASGFLAGRTDTQYF
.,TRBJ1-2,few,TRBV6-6,TGTGCCAGCAGCCAGGGTGGGTGGTATGGCTACACCTTC,CASSQGGWYGYTF